This TCR beta chain was obtained from a study of persistence of HIV-infected CD4 T cells. As to this clone: Its antigen is unidentified.

The libraries were made with immunoSEQ version 4 in survey mode. TCRdb's copy holds only in-frame clones and misses some; the assay was immunoSEQ multiplex PCR. The table shows 46,000 or so clones, with about four fifths occurring only once. Germline V gene lookup returns CDR1 KGHSH and CDR2 LQKENI. With 3 bases clipped from V and 3 bases from J, the junction kept 0 bases outside the gene matches. CDR3 length equals 14 residues. Lysates of CMV-infected fibroblasts at 10 ug/mL stimulated these cells. Memory cells lacking CD40L and CD69 with high CD45RO were sorted. This clonotype originated in an adult man with HIV who was CMV-seropositive. J is TRBJ2-7 and V is TRBV18; 12 bases map to TRBD2. The material was CD4+ T cells sorted from PBMCs after approximately 20-hour stimulation, obtained from a patient who received antiretroviral therapy. DNA for the CDR3: TGTGCCAGCTCACCGACTAGCGGGGGCTACGAGCAGTACTTC. Encoded protein: CASSPTSGGYEQYF. The variable domain in full, with the rest retrieved from reference TRBV18 and TRBJ2-7, is NAGVMQNPRHLVRRRGQEARLRCSPMKGHSHVYWYRQLPEEGLKFMVYLQKENIIDESGMPKERFSAEFPKEGPSILRIQQVVRGDSAAYFCASSPTSGGYEQYFGPGTRLTVT.